This TCR beta chain was retrieved from a study of shared clonotypes between healthy human individuals. Healthy HIV-negative adults with no recent acute infections or vaccinations were recruited as donors. In this sample, this clone turned up a few times. Its antigen is unidentified. This same CDR3 is encoded by further DNA sequences in the sample. Germline loops: CDR1 SGHDN, CDR2 FVKESK. Deletions cut 4 bases from V and 0 bases from J, with 9 bases between. The CDR3 consists of 14 residues. Study-wide findings and caveats: Limitation of the genetic and exposure-history diversity represented came from the few donors.

Profiled with immunoSEQ multiplex PCR; TCRdb holds only in-frame clones, not every one. The data show around 700,000 clones, 72% seen once. This chain links TRBV14 with TRBJ1-1; D may be TRBD1 (5 bases). Sequenced: memory CD4+ T cells sorted from blood. As for subset: CD45RA-negative fraction. This sequence was found in a woman aged 30 to 39 in good health. Written as DNA, the CDR3 is TGTGCCAGCAGCCTACCAGGGTTGAACACTGAAGCTTTCTTT. Translation gives CASSLPGLNTEAFF.